This T cell receptor beta chain was recovered during a study of T cell responses to AZD1222 COVID-19 vaccine. Study-wide points: Only five or six individuals given AZD1222 were seropositive at baseline. Unmutated regions of variants are reportedly targeted by nearly half of spike-specific TCRs.

Libraries were prepared by immunoSEQ multiplex PCR; TCRdb keeps only in-frame clonotypes and omits some of them. The repertoire holds 33,000 or so clones, around 89% seen once, with 11% to 15% in the top ten. V was pared by 4 bases and J by 6 bases, with 13 bases of the junction left unmatched. Per the germline V gene, CDR1 is LGHDT and CDR2 is YNNKEL (reference sequence). The CDR3 runs to 16 residues. Pooling was applied to second doses at about 4 or about 12 weeks. This clone turned up a few times. Its antigen remains unknown. The J gene is TRBJ1-1, the V gene TRBV3-1 (or the pseudogene TRBV3-2), with 8 bases that match TRBD1. The source material was peripheral blood, sampled 28 days after the second AZD1222 dose. This sequence originates from an adult who received the AZD1222 COVID-19 vaccine. The CDR3 loop reads CASSRTGQGASAEAFF. CDR3 nucleotide sequence: TGTGCCAGCAGCCGAACCGGGCAGGGGGCGTCGGCTGAAGCTTTCTTT.